This T cell receptor (beta chain) is from a study of shared clonotypes between healthy human individuals. The junction had 1 base not matched to a gene; V was cut back by 2 bases and J by 2 bases. CDR1 SGHVS and CDR2 FQNEAQ come from the germline V gene. This CDR3 comprises 14 residues. The repertoire was sequenced with immunoSEQ multiplex PCR; TCRdb's copy has only in-frame clones and lacks some. The sample has roughly 2,000,000 clones, roughly 95% seen once. Naive CD8 populations comprised CD45RO-negative cells positively selected for CCR7, excluding terminally differentiated effector memory CD45RA+ cells.

Sample: naive CD8+ T cells sorted from blood. The genes are TRBV7-8 and TRBJ2-7, with TRBD2 matching 9 bases. The source of this sequence is a man aged 18 to 29 in good health. The CDR3 protein is CASSLIAGAYEQYF. The CDR3 DNA reads TGTGCCAGCAGCTTAATAGCGGGAGCCTACGAGCAGTACTTC.